The sequence of this T cell receptor (beta chain) was determined in a study of blood T cell repertoires in COVID-19. Across the whole study: The samples span acute and convalescent COVID-19 from the United States, Italy and Spain. T cells, B-cell-depleted T cells, or PBMCs supplied cDNA or gDNA.

Repertoires were generated with immunoSEQ multiplex PCR, while TCRdb's copy carries only in-frame clones and drops some. The sample has fewer than 350,000 clones, around four fifths seen once. V was clipped by 1 base and J by 0 bases; unmatched bases: 9. The CDR3 totals 17 residues. Germline-derived CDR1 and CDR2 are SGHRS and YFSETQ. The chain is built from TRBV5-1 and TRBJ1-1; 7 nucleotides align to TRBD1. Sequencing was performed on peripheral blood. The sequence came from a woman between 50 and 59 years old with active or convalescent COVID-19. The CDR3 DNA is TGCGCCAGCAGCTTGTTTAGGGGACAGACAATGAACACTGAAGCTTTCTTT. It encodes CASSLFRGQTMNTEAFF.